This T cell receptor beta chain appears in the sequencing data of a study of response to subunit inactivated influenza vaccine. Study-wide findings and caveats: Seasonal influenza vaccination, on each occasion, was suggested by the authors to recruit few new T cells.

Deletions cut 0 bases from V and 3 bases from J, with 8 bases between. The CDR3 runs to 14 residues. CDR1 and CDR2 from the germline V gene are SGHRS and YFSETQ. This clonotype was counted many times. Its specificity is unknown. Each CDR3 protein gets one entry after TCRdb re-called the RT-PCR reads with MiXCR. The data contain hundreds of thousands of distinct CDR3 sequences, about 14% of them singletons. This sequence joins TRBV5-1 and TRBJ2-3; D is unresolved. This material consisted of PBMCs from blood, taken about 14 days before vaccination. This receptor was taken from a man between 50 and 59 years old who received an inactivated influenza vaccine. CDR3 in DNA: TGCGCCAGCAGCTTGGGAACAGCAACAGATACGCAGTATTTT. Its protein is CASSLGTATDTQYF.